This T cell receptor (beta chain) stems from a study of cytomegalovirus exposure and HLA in healthy donors (dated 2017 in TCRdb). Concerning the study at large: According to a later analysis, one platform produced both the roughly 120 validation repertoires and the roughly 640 repertoires of the first cohort. The study was designed to test whether signatures of past pathogen exposure could be identified by cataloging public T cell receptors. A separate validation cohort of roughly 130 different subjects was used in addition to the roughly 620-subject first cohort. High-throughput TCR immunosequencing, statistical association of individual TCRs with disease status, and machine learning were combined to predict cytomegalovirus infection status.

CDR1 and CDR2 were assigned from the germline V gene as MDHEN and SYDVKM. The CDR3 goes from the cysteine to the phenylalanine over 16 residues. Only the CDR3 portion is preserved as DNA: 48 bases, with reading frame beginning at the first base. Trimming leaves V shorter by 5 bases and J shorter by 0 bases, with the junction holding 9 bases beyond the gene matches. Findings and caveats that apply to the study as a whole: A later analysis lacked HLA typing for the validation cohort, so it scored co-occurrence in that cohort across all 120 repertoires. Of the cluster scores, approximately 94% were above 0 in a later analysis, which found that TCRs clustered in the first cohort also tended to co-occur in the 120 or so validation repertoires. According to the authors, the approach could potentially be generalized to other disease states and immunological phenotypes. In vitro tests confirmed that three of the cytomegalovirus-associated TCR beta chains recognize cytomegalovirus antigens. Across donors, most TCR sequences were observed very rarely, whereas some public TCRs were present in many individuals. The classifier was reported to diagnose cytomegalovirus status with high specificity and sensitivity in both the original cohort and the validation cohort. In the study, around 150 TCR beta chains were listed as associated with cytomegalovirus.

The donors belonged to the validation cohort of about 120 subjects, which was separate from the approximately 700-subject first cohort. Library prep was done by the immunoSEQ multiplex PCR assay. From the authors' description of their analysis: To diagnose cytomegalovirus status from the catalog of TCR beta chain sequences, a statistical classification framework was built. Held by TCRdb, this immuneACCESS table contains in-frame sequences only and omits some clones. Under half of the omission traces to an unresolved V gene where checked; the cause of the rest is unknown. The V and J calls and clone size come from that table; D and trimming were worked out from the DNA. For this sample the table gives more than 300,000 clones, of which roughly 90% were detected only once. The ten top clones hold 0.65% to 0.95% of the sample. This clone was counted only a few times. The clone's antigen remains unknown. No much larger clonotype is one base removed from it; base qualities were not supplied.

This receptor chain uses TRBV28 and TRBJ2-7; 8 central nucleotides agree with TRBD2. Source material: PBMCs. The clonotype was recovered from a woman in her late teens or twenties in good health and CMV-seronegative. The CDR3 sequence is CASSLRVSGISYEQYF. The nucleotide sequence reads TGTGCCAGCAGTCTACGGGTTAGCGGGATCTCCTACGAGCAGTACTTC.